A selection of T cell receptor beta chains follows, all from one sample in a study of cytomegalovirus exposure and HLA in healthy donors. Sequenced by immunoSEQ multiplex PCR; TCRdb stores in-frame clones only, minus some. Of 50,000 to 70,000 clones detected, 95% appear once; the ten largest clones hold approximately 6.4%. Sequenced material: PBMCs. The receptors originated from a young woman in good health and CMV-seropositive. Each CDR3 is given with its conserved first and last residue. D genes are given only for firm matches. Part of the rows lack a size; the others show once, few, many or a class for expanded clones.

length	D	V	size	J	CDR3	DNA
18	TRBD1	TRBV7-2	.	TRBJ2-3	CASSFPGQVGWGTDTQYF	TGTGCCAGCAGTTTTCCGGGACAGGTGGGGTGGGGCACAGATACGCAGTATTTT
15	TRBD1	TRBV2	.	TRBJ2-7	CASSTDRGPFYEQYF	TGTGCCAGCAGCACCGACAGGGGGCCTTTCTACGAGCAGTACTTC
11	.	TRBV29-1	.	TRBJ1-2	CSRYDSYGYTF	TGCAGTCGATACGACAGCTATGGCTACACCTTC
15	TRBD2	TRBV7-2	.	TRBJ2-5	CASSLRTSGKETQYF	TGTGCCAGCAGCCTAAGAACTAGCGGAAAAGAGACCCAGTACTTC
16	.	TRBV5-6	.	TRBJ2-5	CASSFDVDKPQETQYF	TGTGCCAGCAGCTTTGATGTTGACAAGCCCCAAGAGACCCAGTACTTC
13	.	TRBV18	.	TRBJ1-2	CASSTDSSYGYTF	TGTGCCAGCTCTACGGACAGTTCCTATGGCTACACCTTC
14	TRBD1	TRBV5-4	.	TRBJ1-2	CASSLAGTASGYTF	TGTGCCAGCAGCTTGGCGGGGACAGCGTCGGGCTACACCTTC
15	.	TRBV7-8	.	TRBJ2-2	CASSLQRTRTGELFF	TGTGCCAGCAGTCTCCAGCGTACTAGGACCGGGGAGCTGTTTTTT
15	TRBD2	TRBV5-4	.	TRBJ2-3	CASSLAGGRTDTQYF	TGTGCCAGCAGCTTAGCGGGGGGGCGGACAGATACGCAGTATTTT
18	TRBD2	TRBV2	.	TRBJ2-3	CASSATLLAGASTDTQYF	TGTGCCAGCAGCGCCACCCTCTTAGCGGGAGCTAGCACAGATACGCAGTATTTT
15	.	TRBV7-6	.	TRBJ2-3	CASSLARGGTDTQYF	TGTGCCAGCAGCTTAGCCAGGGGGGGCACAGATACGCAGTATTTT
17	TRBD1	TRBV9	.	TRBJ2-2	CASSENPGQGALPWLFF	TGTGCCAGCAGCGAAAACCCGGGACAGGGGGCCCTGCCATGGCTGTTTTTT
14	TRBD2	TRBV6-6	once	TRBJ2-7	CASKRLAGAYEQYF	TGTGCCAGCAAAAGACTAGCGGGGGCCTACGAGCAGTACTTC
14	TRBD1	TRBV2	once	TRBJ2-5	CASAYRGAFETQYF	TGTGCCAGCGCCTACAGGGGTGCGTTCGAGACCCAGTACTTC
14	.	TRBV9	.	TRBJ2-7	CASSLTPASYEQYF	TGTGCCAGCAGCCTAACCCCTGCCTCATACGAGCAGTACTTC
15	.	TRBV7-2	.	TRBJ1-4	CASSFRPGTNEKLFF	TGTGCCAGCAGCTTTCGTCCGGGAACTAATGAAAAACTGTTTTTT
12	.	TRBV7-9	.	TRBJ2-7	CASSLGAYEQYF	TGTGCCAGCAGCTTAGGAGCCTACGAGCAGTACTTC
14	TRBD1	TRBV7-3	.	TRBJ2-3	CASSTGGGADTQYF	TGTGCCAGCAGCACAGGGGGCGGCGCAGATACGCAGTATTTT
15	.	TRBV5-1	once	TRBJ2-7	CASSPRGTVAYEQYF	TGCGCCAGCAGCCCGCGCGGGACAGTAGCCTACGAGCAGTACTTC
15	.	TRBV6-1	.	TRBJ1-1	CASSEDLVVGTEAFF	TGTGCCAGCAGTGAAGATCTCGTCGTCGGCACTGAAGCTTTCTTT
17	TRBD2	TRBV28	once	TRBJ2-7	CASSLGTSGRHSYEQYF	TGTGCCAGCAGTTTGGGGACTAGCGGGAGGCACTCCTACGAGCAGTACTTC
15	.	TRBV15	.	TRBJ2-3	CATSREVSPADTQYF	TGTGCCACCAGCAGAGAGGTATCGCCAGCAGATACGCAGTATTTT
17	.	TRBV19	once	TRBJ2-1	CASSILFGGRSYNEQFF	TGTGCCAGTAGTATCCTGTTCGGCGGTCGGTCCTACAATGAGCAGTTCTTC
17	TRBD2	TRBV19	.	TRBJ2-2	CASSIGFWRGGPGELFF	TGTGCCAGTAGTATCGGCTTTTGGCGGGGGGGCCCCGGGGAGCTGTTTTTT
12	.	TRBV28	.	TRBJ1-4	CASSPTYEKLFF	TGTGCCAGCAGTCCTACTTACGAAAAACTGTTTTTT
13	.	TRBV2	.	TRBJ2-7	CASRRRLFYEQYF	TGTGCCAGCAGGCGGCGACTCTTTTACGAGCAGTACTTC
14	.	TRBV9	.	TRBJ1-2	CASSPPVTNYGYTF	TGTGCCAGCAGCCCTCCAGTCACCAACTATGGCTACACCTTC
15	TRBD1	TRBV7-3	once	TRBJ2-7	CASSFGTGGSYEQYF	TGTGCCAGCAGTTTCGGGACAGGCGGCTCCTACGAGCAGTACTTC
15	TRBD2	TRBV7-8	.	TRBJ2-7	CASSALAGTTYEQYF	TGTGCCAGCAGCGCCCTAGCGGGGACGACCTACGAGCAGTACTTC
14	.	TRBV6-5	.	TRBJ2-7	CASSSWQGIYEQYF	TGTGCCAGCAGTTCTTGGCAGGGTATTTACGAGCAGTACTTC
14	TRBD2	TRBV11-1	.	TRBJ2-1	CASSLGLADNEQFF	TGTGCCAGCAGCCTCGGACTAGCGGACAATGAGCAGTTCTTC
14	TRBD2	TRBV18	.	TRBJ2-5	CASKRAGGRETQYF	TGTGCCAGCAAACGAGCGGGAGGGCGTGAGACCCAGTACTTC
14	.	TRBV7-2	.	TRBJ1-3	CASSEQGSGNTIYF	TGTGCCAGCAGCGAACAGGGTTCTGGAAACACCATATATTTT
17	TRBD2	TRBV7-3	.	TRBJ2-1	CASSLSASGIPYNEQFF	TGTGCCAGCAGCTTAAGTGCTAGCGGGATCCCCTACAATGAGCAGTTCTTC
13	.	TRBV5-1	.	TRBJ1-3	CASSLGSGNTIYF	TGCGCCAGCAGCCTAGGTTCTGGAAACACCATATATTTT
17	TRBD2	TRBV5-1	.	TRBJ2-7	CASSFLTSGRAGGEQYF	TGCGCCAGCAGCTTTCTGACTAGCGGGAGGGCTGGGGGCGAGCAGTACTTC
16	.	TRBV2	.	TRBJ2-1	CASSELAGFGNNEQFF	TGTGCCAGCAGTGAACTAGCCGGATTCGGGAACAATGAGCAGTTCTTC
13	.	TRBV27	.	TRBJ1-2	CASSFGGMRGYTF	TGTGCCAGCAGTTTTGGGGGGATGCGGGGCTACACCTTC
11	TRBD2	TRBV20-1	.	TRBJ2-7	CSAAGAYEQYF	TGCAGTGCCGCGGGGGCCTACGAGCAGTACTTC
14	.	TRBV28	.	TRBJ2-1	CASRQGNSYNEQFF	TGTGCCAGTAGGCAGGGGAATTCGTACAATGAGCAGTTCTTC
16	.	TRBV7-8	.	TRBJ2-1	CASSYLGGGRDNEQFF	TGTGCCAGCAGCTACCTAGGCGGGGGCCGAGACAATGAGCAGTTCTTC
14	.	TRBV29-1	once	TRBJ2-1	CSVGWLPADTEQFF	TGCAGCGTTGGGTGGTTACCCGCGGATACTGAGCAGTTCTTC
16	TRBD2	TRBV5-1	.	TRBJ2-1	CASSVGTSGRRVEQFF	TGCGCCAGCAGCGTAGGGACTAGCGGGAGGCGCGTTGAGCAGTTCTTC
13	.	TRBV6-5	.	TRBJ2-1	CASAAWAGNEQFF	TGTGCCAGCGCTGCCTGGGCGGGCAATGAGCAGTTCTTC
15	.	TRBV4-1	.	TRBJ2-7	CASSQDKTGPGEQYF	TGCGCCAGCAGCCAAGATAAAACAGGGCCGGGGGAGCAGTACTTC
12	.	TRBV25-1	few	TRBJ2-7	CASRDSSYEQYF	TGTGCCAGCAGGGACAGCAGCTACGAGCAGTACTTC
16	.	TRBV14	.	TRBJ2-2	CASSQLWGAVVRELFF	TGTGCCAGCAGCCAGCTATGGGGCGCAGTCGTAAGGGAGCTGTTTTTT
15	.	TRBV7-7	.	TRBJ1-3	CASSLDGTLGNTIYF	TGTGCTAGCAGCCTAGACGGGACTCTGGGAAACACCATATATTTT